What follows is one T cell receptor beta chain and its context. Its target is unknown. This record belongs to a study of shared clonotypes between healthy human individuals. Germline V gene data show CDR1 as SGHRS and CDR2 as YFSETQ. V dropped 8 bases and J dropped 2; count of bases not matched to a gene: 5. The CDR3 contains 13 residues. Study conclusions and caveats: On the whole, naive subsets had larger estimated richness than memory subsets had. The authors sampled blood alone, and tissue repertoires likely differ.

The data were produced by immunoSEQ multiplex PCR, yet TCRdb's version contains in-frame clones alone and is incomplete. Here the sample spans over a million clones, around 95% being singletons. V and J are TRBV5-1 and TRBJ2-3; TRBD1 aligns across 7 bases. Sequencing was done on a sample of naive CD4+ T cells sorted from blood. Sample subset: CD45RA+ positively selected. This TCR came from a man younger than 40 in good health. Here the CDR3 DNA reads TGCGCCAGTTGGACAGGATTCACAGATACGCAGTATTTT. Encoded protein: CASWTGFTDTQYF.